One T cell receptor (beta chain) is described in this entry. The data stem from a study of shared clonotypes between healthy human individuals. Germline V CDR1 and CDR2: MGHDK, SYGVNS. The V segment lost 4 bases and the J segment 4 bases; nucleotides outside the gene matches: 7. The CDR3 loop spans 15 amino acids. Sequencing used immunoSEQ multiplex PCR; TCRdb keeps in-frame clones, though not all of them. The repertoire holds fewer than 1.8 million clones, with around 98.5% as singletons. Sequenced sample: naive CD4+ T cells sorted from blood. Subset indicated: CD45RA+ positively selected. The rearrangement joins TRBV25-1 to TRBJ2-1, with 7 nucleotides matching TRBD2. The receptor was derived from a man aged 30 to 39 in good health. CDR3 sequence: CASSGGGVRYNEQFF. DNA for the CDR3: TGTGCCAGCAGTGGGGGGGGAGTTCGGTACAATGAGCAGTTCTTC.